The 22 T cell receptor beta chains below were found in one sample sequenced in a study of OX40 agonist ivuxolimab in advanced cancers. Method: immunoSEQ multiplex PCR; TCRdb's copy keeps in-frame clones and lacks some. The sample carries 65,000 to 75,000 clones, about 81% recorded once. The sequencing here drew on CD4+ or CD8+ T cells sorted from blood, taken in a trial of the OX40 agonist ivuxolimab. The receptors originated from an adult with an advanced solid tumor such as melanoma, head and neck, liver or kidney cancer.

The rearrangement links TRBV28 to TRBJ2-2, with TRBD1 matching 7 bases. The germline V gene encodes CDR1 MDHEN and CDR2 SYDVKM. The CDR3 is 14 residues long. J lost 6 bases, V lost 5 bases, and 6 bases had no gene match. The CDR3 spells CASSPPGTAGELFF. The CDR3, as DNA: TGTGCCAGCAGTCCCCCGGGGACAGCCGGGGAGCTGTTTTTT.

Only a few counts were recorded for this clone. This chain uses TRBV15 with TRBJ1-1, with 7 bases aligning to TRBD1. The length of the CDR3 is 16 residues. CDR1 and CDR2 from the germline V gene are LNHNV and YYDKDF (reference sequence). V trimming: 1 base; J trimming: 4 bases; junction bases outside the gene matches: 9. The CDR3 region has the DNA TGTGCCACCAGCAGAGCCCAGGGGGAGGGAAGCACTGAAGCTTTCTTT. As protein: CATSRAQGEGSTEAFF.

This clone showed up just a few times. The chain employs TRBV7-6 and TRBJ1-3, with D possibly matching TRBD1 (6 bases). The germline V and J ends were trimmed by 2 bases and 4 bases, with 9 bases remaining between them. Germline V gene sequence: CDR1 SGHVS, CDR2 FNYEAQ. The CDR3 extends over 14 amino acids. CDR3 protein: CASSLRQDGNTIYF. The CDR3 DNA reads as TGTGCCAGCAGCTTAAGACAGGACGGAAACACCATATATTTT.

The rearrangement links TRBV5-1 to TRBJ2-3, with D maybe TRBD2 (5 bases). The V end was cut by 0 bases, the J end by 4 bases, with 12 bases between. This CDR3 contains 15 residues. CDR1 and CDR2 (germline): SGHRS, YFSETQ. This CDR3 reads CASSLAADPADTQYF. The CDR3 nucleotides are TGCGCCAGCAGCTTGGCAGCGGACCCCGCAGATACGCAGTATTTT.

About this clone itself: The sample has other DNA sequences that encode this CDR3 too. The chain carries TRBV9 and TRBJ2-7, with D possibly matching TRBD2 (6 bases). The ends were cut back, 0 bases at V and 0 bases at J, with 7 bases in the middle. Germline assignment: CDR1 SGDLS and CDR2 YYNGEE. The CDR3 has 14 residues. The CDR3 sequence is CASSVASVSYEQYF. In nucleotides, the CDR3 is TGTGCCAGCAGCGTAGCTAGCGTCTCCTACGAGCAGTACTTC.

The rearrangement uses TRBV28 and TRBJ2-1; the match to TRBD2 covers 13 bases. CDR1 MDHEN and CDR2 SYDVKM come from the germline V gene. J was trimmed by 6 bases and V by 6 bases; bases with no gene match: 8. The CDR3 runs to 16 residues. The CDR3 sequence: CASRRTSGSLGNEQFF. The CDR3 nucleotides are TGTGCCAGCAGGAGGACTAGCGGGAGTCTAGGCAATGAGCAGTTCTTC.

CDR3 sequence: CASSIGQGGTDTQYF. The CDR3 coding sequence is TGTGCCAGTAGTATAGGACAGGGAGGCACAGATACGCAGTATTTT. The V call is TRBV19, the J call TRBJ2-3; TRBD1 aligns across 7 bases. The V segment lost 1 base and the J segment 1 base; nucleotides outside the gene matches: 2. Germline loops: CDR1 LNHDA, CDR2 SQIVND (reference sequence). This CDR3 is built from 15 residues.

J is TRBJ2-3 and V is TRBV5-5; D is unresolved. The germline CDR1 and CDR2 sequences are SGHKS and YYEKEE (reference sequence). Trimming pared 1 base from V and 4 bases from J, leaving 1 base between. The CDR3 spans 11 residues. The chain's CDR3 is CASSLSDTQYF. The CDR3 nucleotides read TGTGCCAGCAGCTTGTCAGATACGCAGTATTTT.

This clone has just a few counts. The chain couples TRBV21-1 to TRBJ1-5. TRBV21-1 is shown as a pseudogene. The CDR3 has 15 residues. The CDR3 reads CASLKVGGCNQPQHF. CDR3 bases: TGTGCCAGCCTCAAGGTCGGGGGATGCAATCAGCCCCAGCATTTT.

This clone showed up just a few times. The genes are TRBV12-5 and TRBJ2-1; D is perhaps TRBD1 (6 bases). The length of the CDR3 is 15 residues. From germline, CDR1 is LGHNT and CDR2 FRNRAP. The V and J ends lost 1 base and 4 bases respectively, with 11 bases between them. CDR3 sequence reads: CASGLGTVEYNEQFF. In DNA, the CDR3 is TGTGCTAGTGGTTTGGGGACAGTTGAATACAATGAGCAGTTCTTC.

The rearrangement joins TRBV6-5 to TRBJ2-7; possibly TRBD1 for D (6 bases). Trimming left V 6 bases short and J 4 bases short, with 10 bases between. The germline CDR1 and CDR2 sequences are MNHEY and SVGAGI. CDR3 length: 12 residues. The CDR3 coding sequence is TGTGCCAGCAGAACACAGGGTTACGAGCAGTACTTC. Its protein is CASRTQGYEQYF.

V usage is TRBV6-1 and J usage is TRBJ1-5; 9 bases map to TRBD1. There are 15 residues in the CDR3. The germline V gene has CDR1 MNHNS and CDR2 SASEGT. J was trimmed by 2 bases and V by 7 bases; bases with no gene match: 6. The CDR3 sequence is CASNVRQGGNQPQHF. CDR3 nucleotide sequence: TGTGCCAGCAATGTACGACAGGGGGGCAATCAGCCCCAGCATTTT.

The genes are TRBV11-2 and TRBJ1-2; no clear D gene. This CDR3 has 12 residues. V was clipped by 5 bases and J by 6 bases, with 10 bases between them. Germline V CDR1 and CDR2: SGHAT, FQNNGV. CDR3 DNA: TGTGCCAGCAGCCACCCGGGGAATGGCTACACCTTC. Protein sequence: CASSHPGNGYTF.

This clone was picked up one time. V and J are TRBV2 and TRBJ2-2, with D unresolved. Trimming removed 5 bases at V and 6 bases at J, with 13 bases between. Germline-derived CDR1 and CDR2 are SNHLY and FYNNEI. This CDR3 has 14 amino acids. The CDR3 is CASSRWAVPGELFF. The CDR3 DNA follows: TGTGCCAGCAGTCGGTGGGCGGTCCCCGGGGAGCTGTTTTTT.

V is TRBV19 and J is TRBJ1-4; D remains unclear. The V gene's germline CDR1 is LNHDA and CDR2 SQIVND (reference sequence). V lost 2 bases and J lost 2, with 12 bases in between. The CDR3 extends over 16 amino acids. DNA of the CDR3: TGTGCCAGTAGTATAAAGTCTGGCGGTACTAATGAAAAACTGTTTTTT. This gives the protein CASSIKSGGTNEKLFF.

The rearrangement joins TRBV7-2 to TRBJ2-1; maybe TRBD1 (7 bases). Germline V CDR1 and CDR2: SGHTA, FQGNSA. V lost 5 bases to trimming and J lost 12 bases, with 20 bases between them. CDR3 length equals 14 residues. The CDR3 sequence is CASSGGGRGLPQFF. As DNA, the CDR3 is TGTGCCAGCAGCGGAGGGGGCAGGGGACTGCCGCAGTTCTTC.

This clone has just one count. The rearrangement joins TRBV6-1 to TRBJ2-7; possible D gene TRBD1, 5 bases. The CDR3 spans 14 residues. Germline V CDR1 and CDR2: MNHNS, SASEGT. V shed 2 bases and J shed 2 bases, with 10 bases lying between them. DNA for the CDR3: TGTGCCAGCAGTGAACAGGGCTTTACCTACGAGCAGTACTTC. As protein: CASSEQGFTYEQYF.

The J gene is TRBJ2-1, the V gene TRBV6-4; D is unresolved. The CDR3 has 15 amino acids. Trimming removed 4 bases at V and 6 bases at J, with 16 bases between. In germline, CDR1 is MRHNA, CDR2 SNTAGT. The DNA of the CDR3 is TGTGCCAGCAGTGTAGAGGTTACGTATAGCAATGAGCAGTTCTTC. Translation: CASSVEVTYSNEQFF.

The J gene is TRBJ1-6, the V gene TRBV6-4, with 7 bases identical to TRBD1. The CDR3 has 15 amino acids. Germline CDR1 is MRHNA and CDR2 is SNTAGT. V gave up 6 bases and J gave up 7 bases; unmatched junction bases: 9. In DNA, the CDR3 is TGTGCCAGCAGAAAGGCAGGGGGTCGGAATTCACCCCTCCACTTT. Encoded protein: CASRKAGGRNSPLHF.

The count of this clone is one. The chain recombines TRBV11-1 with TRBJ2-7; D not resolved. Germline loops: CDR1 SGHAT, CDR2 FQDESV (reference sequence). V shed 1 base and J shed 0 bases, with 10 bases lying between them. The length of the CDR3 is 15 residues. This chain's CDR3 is CASSLERASSYEQYF. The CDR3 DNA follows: TGTGCCAGCAGCTTAGAACGGGCGAGCTCCTACGAGCAGTACTTC.

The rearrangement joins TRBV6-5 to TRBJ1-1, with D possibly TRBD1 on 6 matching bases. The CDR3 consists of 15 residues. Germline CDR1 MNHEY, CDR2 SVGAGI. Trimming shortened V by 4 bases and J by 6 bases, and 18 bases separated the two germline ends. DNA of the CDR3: TGTGCCAGCAGTTCATCTCCACAGGGAAAGGCTGAAGCTTTCTTT. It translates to CASSSSPQGKAEAFF.

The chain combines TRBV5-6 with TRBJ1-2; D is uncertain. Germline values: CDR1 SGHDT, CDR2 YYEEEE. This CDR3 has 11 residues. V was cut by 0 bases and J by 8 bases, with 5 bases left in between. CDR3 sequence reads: CASSLGLGYTF. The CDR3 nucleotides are TGTGCCAGCAGCTTGGGCCTGGGCTACACCTTC.